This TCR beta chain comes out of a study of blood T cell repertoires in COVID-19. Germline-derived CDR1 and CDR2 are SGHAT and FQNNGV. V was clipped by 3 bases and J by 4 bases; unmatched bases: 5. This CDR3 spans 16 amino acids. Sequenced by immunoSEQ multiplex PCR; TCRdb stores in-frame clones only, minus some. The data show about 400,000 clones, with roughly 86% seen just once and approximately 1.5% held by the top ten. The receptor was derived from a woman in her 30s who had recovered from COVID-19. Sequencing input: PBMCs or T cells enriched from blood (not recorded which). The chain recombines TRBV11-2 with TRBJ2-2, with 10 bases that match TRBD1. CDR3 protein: CASSFHRDRGTGELFF. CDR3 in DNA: TGTGCCAGCAGCTTTCACCGGGACAGGGGCACCGGGGAGCTGTTTTTT.